This T cell receptor (beta chain) was sequenced for a study of post-analysis software for immune sequencing data. From germline, CDR1 is DFQATT and CDR2 SNEGSKA (reference sequence). The CDR3 contains 11 residues. Deletions cut 1 base from V and 5 bases from J, with 5 bases between. In the case of this clonotype: Its antigen is not identified.

Findings and limits, study-wide: Comparison of patients with controls showed five or six TRBV segments more frequent in patients, TRBV5-6, TRBV5-1 and TRBV20-1 among them. Strong same-batch co-clustering of samples appeared with F measure clustering.

The authors incorporated unique molecular identifiers into the TCR beta cDNA libraries. From approximately 0.95 to 9.8 million T cells, hundreds of thousands of cDNA molecules were obtained. MiXCR was run by TCRdb on the PCR reads, yielding one entry per CDR3 protein. Of 600,000 to 750,000 distinct CDR3 sequences listed, approximately 59% are singletons. The clonotype was recovered from a girl aged 2 to 10 with multiple sclerosis. What was sequenced was blood. J is TRBJ2-5 and V is TRBV20-1; D not certain. CDR3 sequence (DNA): TGCAGTGCTAGAGCCCCGGAGACCCAGTACTTC. Protein: CSARAPETQYF.